Given below is one T cell receptor (beta chain) in context. These data come from a study of blood T cell repertoires in COVID-19. Libraries were prepared by immunoSEQ multiplex PCR; TCRdb keeps only in-frame clonotypes and omits some of them. This repertoire shows tens of thousands of clones, about 90% found once; its top ten account for 5.4%. Germline V gives CDR1 MNHEY, CDR2 SVGAGI. The CDR3 spans 13 residues. V lost 6 bases, J lost 8 bases, and 3 bases stayed unmatched. This TCR was recovered from a human donor in a cohort sampled during active COVID-19. This rearrangement joins TRBV6-5 to TRBJ2-3; 12 bases line up with TRBD1. Sequencing input: peripheral blood. The CDR3 DNA reads as TGTGCCAGCAGGGGACAGGGGGCAGGTACGCAGTATTTT. This gives the protein CASRGQGAGTQYF.